This TCR beta chain was captured by sequencing in a study of T cell repertoires in cytomegalovirus infection. TCRdb reanalysed the reads using MiXCR and keeps one entry per CDR3 protein. In the table there are about 570,000 distinct CDR3 sequences, 40% of which are singletons. Study-wide results and limits: Ex vivo responses were dominated by HLA-C-restricted CMV-specific TCR beta clonotypes.

The germline gives CDR1 SEHNR, CDR2 FQNEAQ (reference sequence). Trimming cost V 0 bases and J 3 bases, with 11 bases left between them. The CDR3 covers 15 residues. This clonotype was counted between two and nine times. The antigen is undetermined. The material was cultured PBMCs, obtained from culture after CMV antigen stimulation. The chain combines TRBV7-9 with TRBJ1-2; possibly TRBD1 for D (6 bases). The clonotype comes from a human donor in good health (CMV status not recorded). Some clones in this sample may be carry-over from other donors' samples. The CDR3, as DNA: TGTGCCAGCAGCTTAGCCCACAGGGAAGACTATGGCTACACCTTC. It encodes CASSLAHREDYGYTF.